This TCR beta chain was sequenced during a study of early T cells in non-severe SARS-CoV-2 infection. The V and J ends lost 7 bases and 2 bases respectively, with 13 bases between them. The CDR3 consists of 14 residues. Germline CDR1 and CDR2: MNHNY and SVGAGI (reference sequence). In the library, individual cDNA molecules carried attached unique molecular identifiers. TCRdb processed the 5' RACE reads anew with MiXCR; each CDR3 protein has one entry. Of 90,000 to 120,000 distinct CDR3 sequences listed, around 10% are singletons. The sequence came from an adult who was a healthcare worker with PCR-confirmed SARS-CoV-2 infection or an uninfected control (not recorded which). V is TRBV6-6 and J is TRBJ2-3; D tentatively reads TRBD1 or TRBD2 (5 bases each). Input material: whole blood. For the CDR3, the DNA is TGTGCCAGCATCCCGGGACCACACACAGATACGCAGTATTTT. It translates to CASIPGPHTDTQYF.